This TCR beta chain was documented in a study of shared clonotypes between healthy human individuals. Sequenced by immunoSEQ multiplex PCR; TCRdb stores in-frame clones only, minus some. The data hold a few million clones, with roughly nine tenths observed a single time. None of the donors, who were healthy HIV-negative adults, had recently had acute infections or vaccinations. Memory CD4+ cells were the fraction left after CD45RA+ naive selection. Trimming took off 0 bases at V and 5 bases at J, with 20 bases between the two ends. Germline CDR1 reads SGDLS; CDR2 reads YYNGEE. The CDR3 contains 18 residues.

Source material: naive CD4+ T cells sorted from blood. Subset defined: CD45RA+ positively selected. The source is a man aged 18 to 35 in good health. The V call is TRBV9, the J call TRBJ2-2, with a possible D match to TRBD2 (6 bases). CDR3 residues: CASSVEGAGTRGTGELFF. The CDR3, as DNA: TGTGCCAGCAGCGTAGAAGGGGCGGGAACTAGGGGAACCGGGGAGCTGTTTTTT.